These 22 T cell receptor beta chains were sequenced from one sample in a study of blood T cell repertoires in COVID-19. Sequenced by immunoSEQ multiplex PCR; TCRdb stores in-frame clones only, minus some. The sample contains almost 70,000 clones, more than 70% of which appear only once. Sample: peripheral blood. The origin of the receptors is a human donor in a cohort sampled during active COVID-19.

This chain uses TRBV12-3 or TRBV12-4 with TRBJ2-1, with 9 bases fitting TRBD1. The CDR3 consists of 12 residues. The V and J ends lost 5 bases and 14 bases, in that order; junction bases with no gene match: 7. Here the CDR3 DNA reads TGTGCCAGCAGTCCAGGGGGGACAGGGAAGTTCTTC. Amino acid sequence: CASSPGGTGKFF.

The chain has TRBV20-1 and TRBJ2-5, with 7 positions matching TRBD1. After removal of 3 bases from V and 0 bases from J, the junction contained 4 bases not matched to a gene. Germline V gene lookup returns CDR1 DFQATT and CDR2 SNEGSKA (reference sequence). CDR3 length equals 14 residues. The CDR3 spells CSASPGQDQETQYF. The DNA for the CDR3 is TGCAGTGCTAGTCCCGGACAGGACCAAGAGACCCAGTACTTC.

This rearrangement joins TRBV27 to TRBJ1-5; 7 bases line up with TRBD1. CDR3 length equals 13 residues. Germline assignment: CDR1 MNHEY and CDR2 SMNVEV (reference sequence). Trimming at V came to 6 bases and at J to 5 bases, leaving 4 bases not matched to a gene. CDR3 DNA sequence: TGTGCCAGCAGGAGAGACAGGGATCAGCCCCAGCATTTT. This sequence encodes CASRRDRDQPQHF.

The J gene is TRBJ2-6, the V gene TRBV19, with 8 bases fitting TRBD1. The CDR3 contains 18 residues. Germline V gene lookup returns CDR1 LNHDA and CDR2 SQIVND (reference sequence). The V and J ends lost 1 base and 2 bases, in that order; junction bases with no gene match: 7. CDR3 in DNA: TGTGCCAGTAGTATAGGAGCAGGGGGCGCCCCTGGGGCCAACGTCCTGACTTTC. It encodes CASSIGAGGAPGANVLTF.

The chain carries TRBV6-1 and TRBJ2-3; 9 nucleotides line up with TRBD2. Per germline, CDR1 MNHNS and CDR2 SASEGT. This CDR3 has 15 amino acids. V shed 3 bases, J shed 5 bases, and the junction held 6 bases outside the gene matches. The CDR3 DNA is TGTGCCAGCAGTGAGGGACTAGCCTTTGGAGATACGCAGTATTTT. Amino acids: CASSEGLAFGDTQYF.

The rearrangement uses TRBV19 and TRBJ1-1; no clear D gene. Germline V gene data show CDR1 as LNHDA and CDR2 as SQIVND (reference sequence). This CDR3 comprises 15 residues. V lost 6 bases and J lost 4, with 18 bases in between. The CDR3 loop reads CASSPPERLGTEAFF. The CDR3 bases are TGTGCCAGTAGCCCCCCGGAGCGCTTGGGCACTGAAGCTTTCTTT.

The chain combines TRBV10-2 with TRBJ2-1, with a possible D match to TRBD2 (6 bases). Deletions cut 3 bases from V and 3 bases from J, with 12 bases between. This CDR3 has 15 residues. Germline lookup yields CDR1 WSHSY and CDR2 SAAADI. CDR3 in amino acids: CASSEPQGGYNEQFF. In DNA, the CDR3 is TGCGCCAGCAGTGAACCTCAGGGAGGCTACAATGAGCAGTTCTTC.

The chain is built from TRBV30 and TRBJ2-7, with 7 bases aligning to TRBD1. CDR1 and CDR2 from the germline V gene are GTSNPN and SVGIG (reference sequence). The CDR3 sequence is 15 residues long. Germline trimming cut 4 bases from V and 6 bases from J; bases unmatched to any gene: 15. CDR3 DNA sequence: TGTGCCTGGACCGAAACAGGGGCAAGTTTCGGCGAGCAGTACTTC. Its protein product is CAWTETGASFGEQYF. Full variable domain (outside the CDR3, taken from reference TRBV30 and TRBJ2-7): SQTIHQWPATLVQPVGSPLSLECTVEGTSNPNLYWYRQAAGRGLQLLFYSVGIGQISSEVPQNLSASRPQDRQFILSSKKLLLSDSGFYLCAWTETGASFGEQYFGPGTRLTVT.

The chain combines TRBV27 with TRBJ1-5, with 10 bases fitting TRBD1. With V trimmed by 2 bases and J by 6 bases, 1 base remained unmatched. Germline V gene data show CDR1 as MNHEY and CDR2 as SMNVEV (reference sequence). The length of the CDR3 is 14 residues. The CDR3 coding sequence is TGTGCCAGCAGTTTAAGGACAGGGGGTCAGCCCCAGCATTTT. Amino acid sequence: CASSLRTGGQPQHF.

The chain joins TRBV19 to TRBJ2-1; 14 nucleotides line up with TRBD2. CDR3 size: 15 residues. Germline assignment: CDR1 LNHDA and CDR2 SQIVND (reference sequence). The trim removed 4 bases at V and 6 bases at J, leaving 2 bases unmatched. The CDR3 DNA reads TGTGCCAGTAGTACGGGACTAGCGGGAGTCAATGAGCAGTTCTTC. Encoded protein: CASSTGLAGVNEQFF.

The V gene is TRBV5-1, the J gene TRBJ2-1; 8 bases align to TRBD1. Germline lookup yields CDR1 SGHRS and CDR2 YFSETQ. Trimming took 4 bases from V and 6 from J; bases not matched to a gene: 9. The CDR3 totals 15 residues. DNA of the CDR3: TGCGCCAGCAGCATAAATACTGGACAGGGCAATGAGCAGTTCTTC. It specifies CASSINTGQGNEQFF.

This chain uses TRBV7-8 with TRBJ2-1, with TRBD2 matching 9 bases. Germline CDR1 and CDR2: SGHVS and FQNEAQ. The junction had 13 bases not matched to a gene; V was cut back by 1 base and J by 9 bases. This CDR3 has 17 amino acids. The DNA of the CDR3 is TGTGCCAGCAGCTTAGAGGCTTATGGGACTAGCAACCCTGAGCAGTTCTTC. It codes for CASSLEAYGTSNPEQFF.

This sequence joins TRBV6-5 and TRBJ2-1; TRBD2 matches 8 bases. Unmatched junction bases numbered 12, after V lost 6 bases and J lost 8 bases. This CDR3 is built from 15 residues. The germline CDR1 and CDR2 sequences are MNHEY and SVGAGI. DNA for the CDR3: TGTGCCAGCAGCGCATATCCAGCGGGGGTTGATGAGCAGTTCTTC. This sequence encodes CASSAYPAGVDEQFF.

The rearrangement joins TRBV24-1 to TRBJ2-1; 8 bases are shared with TRBD1. This CDR3 has 16 amino acids. The germline gives CDR1 KGHDR, CDR2 SFDVKD. The V and J ends lost 0 bases and 4 bases, in that order; junction bases with no gene match: 4. CDR3 in amino acids: CATSDLRGQAYNEQFF. The CDR3 nucleotides are TGTGCCACCAGTGATTTGAGGGGACAGGCGTACAATGAGCAGTTCTTC.

As DNA, the CDR3 is TGTGCCAGCAGTGACAGGGGCCGGACCTACGAGCAGTACTTC. Amino acids: CASSDRGRTYEQYF. The J gene is TRBJ2-7, the V gene TRBV14, with 8 bases that match TRBD1. The CDR3 runs 14 residues. V trimming: 6 bases; J trimming: 2 bases; junction bases outside the gene matches: 6. Germline CDR1 reads SGHDN; CDR2 reads FVKESK.

The CDR3 DNA reads as TGTGCCAGCGGACAGGGACCTTACTACGAGCAGTACTTC. Translation gives CASGQGPYYEQYF. The V and J genes are TRBV6-5 and TRBJ2-7; TRBD1 matches at 8 bases. The CDR3 is 13 amino acids. Germline values: CDR1 MNHEY, CDR2 SVGAGI. Unmatched junction bases numbered 6, after V lost 8 bases and J lost 3 bases.

The CDR3 region is CATWGGRGYEQYF. DNA of the CDR3: TGTGCCACCTGGGGGGGGAGAGGCTACGAGCAGTACTTC. The chain joins TRBV6-5 to TRBJ2-7; 7 bases match TRBD2. V dropped 10 bases and J dropped 3; count of bases not matched to a gene: 9. The CDR3 sequence is 13 residues long. Germline values: CDR1 MNHEY, CDR2 SVGAGI.

The gene calls are TRBV5-6 and TRBJ1-5; D gene uncertain. The CDR3 loop spans 15 amino acids. Germline V gives CDR1 SGHDT, CDR2 YYEEEE. The germline V and J ends were trimmed by 3 bases and 2 bases, with 12 bases remaining between them. The CDR3, as DNA: TGTGCCAGCAGCTCGGGGTCGGTCGGCAATCAGCCCCAGCATTTT. Protein sequence: CASSSGSVGNQPQHF.

The chain recombines TRBV12-3 or TRBV12-4 with TRBJ2-1; perhaps TRBD1 as D (5 bases). The CDR3 runs 12 residues. The V end was cut by 4 bases, the J end by 10 bases, with 11 bases between. This CDR3 is CASSSQVREQFF. In DNA, the CDR3 is TGTGCCAGCAGTTCACAGGTCCGGGAGCAGTTCTTC.

The chain joins TRBV2 to TRBJ2-5, with 13 bases lining up with TRBD2. V was clipped by 5 bases and J by 3 bases; unmatched bases: 9. The CDR3 totals 17 residues. Germline V lookup: CDR1 SNHLY, CDR2 FYNNEI. The CDR3 DNA reads TGTGCCAGCAGTTTCCCGACTAGCGGGAGGACCGAAGAGACCCAGTACTTC. This sequence encodes CASSFPTSGRTEETQYF.

V is TRBV6-1 and J is TRBJ2-1, with D perhaps matching TRBD2 (6 bases). Per the germline V gene, CDR1 is MNHNS and CDR2 is SASEGT. The CDR3 consists of 16 residues. Trimming stripped 1 base from V and 4 bases from J, with 14 bases between. The CDR3 coding sequence is TGTGCCAGCAGTGAAGTCGGGGGTGGGTTATACAATGAGCAGTTCTTC. It translates to CASSEVGGGLYNEQFF.

This chain uses TRBV3-1 (or the pseudogene TRBV3-2) with TRBJ2-3, with 7 positions matching TRBD2. Germline CDR1 is LGHDT and CDR2 is YNNKEL (reference sequence). The V and J ends lost 3 bases and 0 bases, in that order; junction bases with no gene match: 15. The CDR3 consists of 19 residues. This CDR3 reads CASSQWLAGDLDSTDTQYF. CDR3 bases: TGTGCCAGCAGCCAGTGGCTGGCGGGGGACCTCGATAGCACAGATACGCAGTATTTT.